This note documents a single T cell receptor (beta chain) sequence. In the study's own analysis: Estimates of nucleated cell counts were drawn from the amplification of reference gene primers. TCRdb's copy holds only in-frame clones and misses some; the assay was immunoSEQ multiplex PCR. D and trimming come from the DNA, and the V and J calls and clone size come from that table. Of more than 300,000 clones listed, approximately 91% were seen once; the top ten hold about 0.78%. Exposed enrollees encountered a COVID-19 case at some point within 2 weeks before study entry. CDR1 and CDR2 from the germline V gene are MGHDK and SYGVNS. The junction had 8 bases not matched to a gene; V was cut back by 3 bases and J by 4 bases. The CDR3 consists of 16 residues. The data belong to a study of blood T cell repertoires in COVID-19.

The receptor was derived from a woman aged 40-49 years who had been exposed to COVID-19. The chain is built from TRBV25-1 and TRBJ2-1, with 8 bases aligning to TRBD1. Sequenced input: PBMCs or T cells enriched from blood (not recorded which). The CDR3 region has the DNA TGTGCCAGCAGTGAGAGAGACAGGGGTCCGTACAATGAGCAGTTCTTC. It is translated as CASSERDRGPYNEQFF.